This TCR beta chain was obtained from a study of post-analysis software for immune sequencing data. Findings and limits, study-wide: Same-batch samples co-clustered strongly by F measure. Normalized Chao1 diversity in multiple sclerosis patients fell significantly below that of controls. There were roughly 5 TRBV segments more frequent in patients than controls, and TRBV5-6, TRBV5-1 and TRBV20-1 were among them.

This clonotype was found a few times. Its target is unknown. Unique molecular identifiers were present in the TCR beta cDNA libraries. TCRdb itself ran the PCR reads through MiXCR, one entry per CDR3 protein. The sample has more than 500,000 distinct CDR3 sequences; roughly 34% are singletons. Germline V gene data show CDR1 as WSHSY and CDR2 as SAAADI. V dropped 6 bases and J dropped 5 bases, with 13 bases sitting between them. CDR3 length equals 14 residues. This receptor was identified in a girl under 18 with multiple sclerosis. The chain links TRBV10-2 to TRBJ1-4, with D tentatively TRBD1 (5 bases). Sequencing input: blood. The DNA for the CDR3 is TGCGCCAGCAGATTCGGGGACGTCAATGAAAAACTGTTTTTT. Translating it yields CASRFGDVNEKLFF.